This T cell receptor beta chain came from a study of molecular identifiers for immune sequencing clone quantification. Via MiXCR, TCRdb re-called the PCR reads, giving one row per CDR3 protein. Seen here are 460,000 or so distinct CDR3 sequences, around 25% observed once, and the top ten hold around 0.78%. Trimming took off 0 bases at V and 4 bases at J, with 14 bases between the two ends. Germline CDR1 reads SGHDN; CDR2 reads FVKESK. This CDR3 spans 16 amino acids. Sequencing input: naive CD8+ T cells from blood, with Jurkat cell RNA spiked in. The subset was: FACS-sorted CD8+CD4-CCR7+CD45RA+ naive T cells. The genes are TRBV14 and TRBJ2-3; no reliable D call. The origin of this receptor is a human donor in good health. Some libraries in this study had Jurkat cell RNA spiked in. CDR3 coding DNA: TGTGCCAGCAGCCAAGATCCCCCGGCTCATGCAGATACGCAGTATTTT. This gives the protein CASSQDPPAHADTQYF.